Listed below are T cell receptor beta chains from one sample, sequenced in a study of T cells expressing NK-cell markers. TCRdb reprocessed the 5' RACE reads and reports one entry per CDR3 protein, with no DNA. This repertoire includes approximately 420,000 distinct CDR3 sequences. Sequenced sample: blood T cells: a sorted CD56 or NKG2C T cell subset, CD4+ or CD8+ T cells, or bulk PBMC T cells (not recorded which). The receptor set was obtained from a woman aged 50 to 65 in good health. Each CDR3 is given with its conserved first and last residue.

j_call v_call cdr3_aa
TRBJ2-2 TRBV12-3/TRBV12-4 CASSPAGLGSGELFF
TRBJ2-1 TRBV3-1 CASSPRDSPREQFF
TRBJ2-1 TRBV29-1 CSGTFAGTGRHNEQFF
TRBJ2-5 TRBV20-1 CSARSGTSGRETQYF
TRBJ2-5 TRBV5-4 CASSGTSGEPLTQYF
TRBJ2-5 TRBV29-1 CSVYDGGSGWTQYF
TRBJ2-2 TRBV5-1 CASSVIQPGLAGGRAGELFF
TRBJ1-2 TRBV5-5 CASSLAPNDYTF
TRBJ2-2 TRBV5-1 CASSLSGNGRTGELFF
TRBJ2-4 TRBV28 CASSSGGGTKNIQYF
TRBJ2-7 TRBV30 CAWSVGVEQYF
TRBJ2-1 TRBV25-1 CASSWTSGGLYEQFF
TRBJ1-2 TRBV3-1 CASSLYTANYGYTF
TRBJ2-3 TRBV7-9 CASSLRLPGEGTDTQYF
TRBJ2-1 TRBV10-3 CAISKTGTSSIDEQFF
TRBJ2-1 TRBV6-4 CAAAAGPYNEQFF
TRBJ2-3 TRBV28 CASIRFRTGSTDTQYF
TRBJ2-7 TRBV5-1 CASSVDTNSYEQYF
TRBJ2-1 TRBV11-2 CASSLNQGIYNEQFF
TRBJ2-4 TRBV15 CATRRDGEGLGKNIQYF
TRBJ1-1 TRBV24-1 CATSDPGQPFEAFF
TRBJ2-1 TRBV7-6 CASSTLGEAYNEQFF
TRBJ1-1 TRBV29-1 CSAKQGRETEAFF